This T cell receptor (beta chain) stems from a study of blood T cell repertoires in COVID-19. Whole-study context: Acute-phase and convalescent COVID-19 samples originated in the United States, Italy and Spain. PBMCs, B-cell-depleted T cells, or T cells provided the cDNA or gDNA that made up the material.

Libraries were prepared by immunoSEQ multiplex PCR; TCRdb keeps only in-frame clonotypes and omits some of them. The profile shows 95,000 to 100,000 clones, over 75% of them singletons. The CDR3 is 16 amino acids. Trimming took off 3 bases at V and 4 bases at J, with 17 bases between the two ends. Germline-derived CDR1 and CDR2 are SGHDT and YYEEEE. The V and J genes are TRBV5-6 and TRBJ1-5; tentatively, D is TRBD1 (5 bases). This TCR was recovered from a woman younger than 45 with acute or convalescent COVID-19. Material for sequencing was peripheral blood. The CDR3: CASSSKYGGWNQPQHF. The CDR3 DNA sequence: TGTGCCAGCAGCTCGAAATACGGGGGTTGGAATCAGCCCCAGCATTTT.